This T cell receptor beta chain was observed in a study of T cell changes during pregnancy in multiple sclerosis. Libraries were prepared by immunoSEQ multiplex PCR; TCRdb keeps only in-frame clonotypes and omits some of them. The sample has 49,000 or so clones, 80% to 95% seen once; the top ten hold roughly 2.2%. V lost 4 bases, J lost 8 bases, and 26 bases lay in between. The CDR3 has 17 amino acids. Per the germline V gene, CDR1 is SGHNT and CDR2 is YENEEA. The source was peripheral blood, collected in the third trimester of pregnancy. The clonotype comes from a female donor with multiple sclerosis, enrolled in a pregnancy study. The chain uses TRBV11-3 and TRBJ1-2; D may be TRBD1 (6 bases). CDR3 DNA: TGTGCCAGCAGCTCCATCCTCGTGGGAGGGGGAGTAGTCGGCTACACCTTC. Translation gives CASSSILVGGGVVGYTF. Drawing the rest from reference TRBV11-3 and TRBJ1-2, the complete variable domain is EAGVVQSPRYKIIEKKQPVAFWCNPISGHNTLYWYLQNLGQGPELLIRYENEEAVDDSQLPKDRFSAERLKGVDSTLKIQPAELGDSAVYLCASSSILVGGGVVGYTFGSGTRLTVV.